This T cell receptor (beta chain) stems from a study of cytomegalovirus exposure and HLA in healthy donors. General observations from the study: Listed as cytomegalovirus-associated were 150 or so TCR beta chains. Researchers reported that a few CMV-associated chains were confirmed in vitro as CMV antigen-specific. Diagnosis of cytomegalovirus status made by the classifier reportedly showed high specificity and sensitivity.

The data were produced by immunoSEQ multiplex PCR, yet TCRdb's version contains in-frame clones alone and is incomplete. The data contain tens of thousands of clones, roughly 88% of them singletons. V lost 5 bases to trimming and J lost 5 bases; unmatched junction nucleotides: 9. The CDR3 consists of 15 residues. Looked up from germline, CDR1 is SGHNT and CDR2 is YENEEA. On this clone: Its target is unknown.

J is TRBJ2-1 and V is TRBV11-3; 7 nucleotides match TRBD1. Sequencing used PBMCs. The origin of this receptor is a man aged 25-45 years in good health and CMV-seronegative. Here the CDR3 DNA reads TGTGCCAGCAGCCCCCGACAGGGTATGGACAATGAGCAGTTCTTC. This codes for CASSPRQGMDNEQFF.